These 30 T cell receptor beta chains were all obtained from the same sample, sequenced in a study of T cell repertoires in cytomegalovirus infection (dated by TCRdb to the late 2010s). Sequencing instrument: Illumina HiSeq 1500. TCRdb reprocessed the public reads (quality trimming at Q25 with fastp, clone calling with MiXCR) and kept in-frame beta chains. Identical CDR3 proteins give one entry, which carries the most common genes and DNA. The sample yields 700,000 to 850,000 distinct CDR3 sequences; 32% were counted once. The ten largest clones take up under 15% of the sample. Sample treatment or condition, as interpreted from the label and publication: in vitro stimulation with specific CMV peptide epitopes to enrich CMV-specific T cells. Their antigen targets remain unknown. Material: cultured CD8+ T cells from PBMCs, obtained from culture after CMV antigen stimulation. Every receptor here comes from a human donor in good health (CMV status not recorded). Some clones in this sample may be carry-over from other donors' samples.

This chain joins TRBV28 and TRBJ2-2; D assignment may be TRBD1 or TRBD2 (5 bases each). Between the trimmed V and J ends, which lost 0 bases and 7 bases, there was a span of 15 bases. Germline CDR1 MDHEN, CDR2 SYDVKM. There are 16 residues in the CDR3. The CDR3 spells CASSLWSQGRVGELFF. For the CDR3, the DNA is TGTGCCAGCAGTTTATGGAGCCAGGGACGGGTCGGGGAGCTGTTTTTT.

This chain connects TRBV6-2 or TRBV6-3 to TRBJ2-7; possible D gene TRBD1, 6 bases. The CDR3 runs 14 residues. Per the germline V gene, CDR1 is MNHEY and CDR2 is SVGEGT. Trimming pared 4 bases from V and 3 bases from J, leaving 13 bases between. CDR3 DNA: TGTGCCAGCAGTTCCCTACGGACAGTCTACGAGCAGTACGTC. It specifies CASSSLRTVYEQYV.

Only a few counts were recorded for this clonotype. CDR3 DNA sequence: TGTGCCAGCAGCGTGACCGGGGGAAACCGGCCCCAGTACTTC. Encoded protein: CASSVTGGNRPQYF. This chain uses TRBV7-3 with TRBJ2-5; a possible D gene is TRBD2 (6 bases). V was clipped by 5 bases and J by 9 bases, with 19 bases between them. The CDR3 covers 14 residues. Per the germline V gene, CDR1 is SGHTA and CDR2 is FQGTGA.

As concerns this clonotype: The junction departs from germline at one end; a sequencing error may be responsible. The CDR3 spells CTSSGRGTSYNEQFF. CDR3 DNA sequence: TGTACCAGCAGCGGACGGGGGACCTCCTACAATGAGCAGTTCTTC. The V and J genes are TRBV7-6 and TRBJ2-1, with TRBD2 as a possible D gene (6 bases). This CDR3 region has 15 residues. CDR1 and CDR2 from the germline V gene are SGHVS and FNYEAQ.

The genes are TRBV6-2 or TRBV6-3 and TRBJ2-3; 7 bases match TRBD2. The V and J ends lost 0 bases and 1 base, in that order; junction bases with no gene match: 4. Germline V lookup: CDR1 MNHEY, CDR2 SVGEGT. The CDR3 spans 16 residues. CDR3 sequence: CASSYSESGGTDTQYF. In nucleotides, the CDR3 is TGTGCCAGCAGTTACTCGGAAAGCGGGGGCACAGATACGCAGTATTTT.

V usage is TRBV15 and J usage is TRBJ1-6; 7 bases align to TRBD1. After removal of 2 bases from V and 8 bases from J, the junction contained 3 bases not matched to a gene. This CDR3 is 14 amino acids long. The germline V gene has CDR1 LNHNV and CDR2 YYDKDF (reference sequence). The CDR3 loop reads CATSRPGTDSPLHF. The DNA for the CDR3 is TGTGCCACCAGCAGACCCGGGACAGATTCACCCCTCCACTTT.

The J gene is TRBJ2-1, the V gene TRBV28; D unclear. V was cut by 8 bases and J by 3 bases, with 20 bases left in between. Germline lookup yields CDR1 MDHEN and CDR2 SYDVKM. The CDR3 consists of 16 residues. CDR3 residues: CASPGDVSDLYNEQFF. The CDR3 DNA reads as TGTGCCAGCCCGGGCGACGTTTCCGATCTCTACAATGAGCAGTTCTTC. Complete variable domain (other parts from reference TRBV28 and TRBJ2-1): DVKVTQSSRYLVKRTGEKVFLECVQDMDHENMFWYRQDPGLGLRLIYFSYDVKMKEKGDIPEGYSVSREKKERFSLILESASTNQTSMYLCASPGDVSDLYNEQFFGPGTRLTVL.

In its sample, this clonotype was seen a few times. V usage is TRBV24-1 and J usage is TRBJ2-7; D possibly corresponds to TRBD1 (6 bases). The CDR3 length is 12 residues. Germline V CDR1 and CDR2: KGHDR, SFDVKD. The ends were cut back, 8 bases at V and 2 bases at J, with 9 bases in the middle. This chain's CDR3 is CATKPGAYEQYF. CDR3 DNA: TGTGCCACCAAACCAGGGGCCTACGAGCAGTACTTC.

The table lists this clonotype with a few counts. The chain couples TRBV5-5 to TRBJ2-7; tentative D call: TRBD2 (6 bases). There are 15 residues in the CDR3. V was shortened by 4 bases and J by 9 bases, with 23 bases between the two germline ends. CDR1 is SGHKS, CDR2 YYEKEE, per germline (reference sequence). Here the CDR3 DNA reads TGTGCCAGCAGCGGCTCGACGGGGACTTTCCCTGGGCAGTACGTC. It codes for CASSGSTGTFPGQYV.

This clonotype appeared a few times. The chain joins TRBV27 to TRBJ2-1; D is ambiguous. Germline V gene sequence: CDR1 MNHEY, CDR2 SMNVEV (reference sequence). Trimming removed 3 bases at V and 7 bases at J, with 16 bases between. CDR3 length: 15 residues. Here the CDR3 DNA reads TGTGCCAGCAGTTTGGGTCCGGTAACGCCGAATGAGCAGTTCTTC. It codes for CASSLGPVTPNEQFF.

Regarding this clonotype: Possible read error: a much larger clone is one base away. The J gene is TRBJ2-7, the V gene TRBV27, with D tentatively TRBD1 or TRBD2 (6 bases each). Germline V gene data show CDR1 as MNHEY and CDR2 as SMNVEV (reference sequence). V dropped 1 base and J dropped 4 bases, with 8 bases sitting between them. This CDR3 has 13 residues. The CDR3 bases are TGTGCCAGCAGTTTATGGAGGGGGTACGAGCAGTACTTC. It is translated as CASSLWRGYEQYF.

V is TRBV28 and J is TRBJ2-2; tentatively, D is TRBD1 (7 bases). CDR1 and CDR2 from the germline V gene are MDHEN and SYDVKM. Trimming cost V 5 bases and J 7 bases, with 17 bases left between them. The CDR3 totals 15 residues. The CDR3 DNA follows: TGTGCCAGCAGTCCCCGGGAGCAGGGGGTCGGGGAGCTGTTTTTT. It codes for CASSPREQGVGELFF.

The sample holds a few counts of this clonotype. The genes are TRBV6-1 and TRBJ2-1; the D gene is possibly TRBD2 (5 bases). The germline CDR1 and CDR2 sequences are MNHNS and SASEGT. The CDR3 is 14 residues long. The V end lost 5 bases, the J end lost 8 bases, and 16 bases lay between the germline ends. The CDR3 DNA reads as TGTGCCAGCAGTCCCAGGACTCGATGGGATGAGCAGTTCTTC. It yields the protein CASSPRTRWDEQFF.

The chain is built from TRBV9 and TRBJ1-2; D is ambiguous. CDR3 size: 14 residues. V was clipped by 4 bases and J by 4 bases, with 14 bases between them. The V gene's germline CDR1 is SGDLS and CDR2 YYNGEE. CDR3 coding DNA: TGTGCCAGCAGCCCTTACGACGGACCCTATGGCTACACCTTC. Amino acids: CASSPYDGPYGYTF.

The chain combines TRBV10-3 with TRBJ2-3; possibly TRBD1 for D (5 bases). CDR1 ENHRY and CDR2 SYGVKD come from the germline V gene. The CDR3 is 16 amino acids. V lost 6 bases, J lost 0 bases, and 16 bases lay in between. CDR3 bases: TGTGCCATCAGAGTACGGCAAGGGGTCAGCACAGATACGCAGTATTTT. Its translation is CAIRVRQGVSTDTQYF.

The chain links TRBV7-9 to TRBJ1-4, with D maybe TRBD1 (5 bases). Looked up from germline, CDR1 is SEHNR and CDR2 is FQNEAQ (reference sequence). Trimming left V 5 bases short and J 7 bases short, with 17 bases between. The CDR3 runs 15 residues. CDR3 coding DNA: TGTGCCAGCAGCGAGCTAGGGACGGGGAGTGAAAAACTGTTTTTT. Protein product: CASSELGTGSEKLFF.

The CDR3 region has the DNA TGTGCCAGCAGCTTGCCAGCCGCTGAGAGGTATGAGCAGTTCTTC. This encodes CASSLPAAERYEQFF. V usage is TRBV7-9 and J usage is TRBJ2-1; no clear D. Germline loops: CDR1 SEHNR, CDR2 FQNEAQ (reference sequence). The CDR3 has 15 residues. Trimming stripped 3 bases from V and 8 bases from J, with 17 bases between.

The V and J genes are TRBV4-1 and TRBJ2-1, with 8 bases lining up with TRBD2. V lost 0 bases to trimming and J lost 9 bases; unmatched junction nucleotides: 13. Looked up from germline, CDR1 is MGHRA and CDR2 is YSYEKL. This CDR3 is built from 17 residues. CDR3 loop: CASSQDRGGGRITEQFF. CDR3 sequence (DNA): TGCGCCAGCAGCCAAGATCGGGGGGGGGGCCGAATTACTGAGCAGTTCTTC.

V is TRBV18 and J is TRBJ1-2; TRBD1 matches 7 bases. Trimming took 6 bases from V and 4 from J; bases not matched to a gene: 14. The CDR3 covers 16 residues. The V gene's germline CDR1 is KGHSH and CDR2 LQKENI. The CDR3 here is CASSRSGTETFYGYTF. CDR3 bases: TGTGCCAGCTCTCGATCCGGGACAGAGACCTTCTATGGCTACACCTTC.

Notes on this clonotype: The junction differs from germline at one of its ends, possibly a read error. The chain combines TRBV24-1 with TRBJ2-1; D tentatively fits TRBD1 or TRBD2 (5 bases each). The CDR3 length is 16 residues. Germline V gene data show CDR1 as KGHDR and CDR2 as SFDVKD. The CDR3 protein is CATSETEGITYNELFF. The CDR3 coding sequence is TGTGCCACCAGTGAAACAGAGGGGATCACCTACAATGAGCTGTTCTTC.

This clonotype was picked up many times. The rearrangement uses TRBV19 and TRBJ1-6; D not certain. CDR3 size: 15 residues. Trimming took 4 bases from V and 7 from J, leaving 14 bases between them. The V gene's germline CDR1 is LNHDA and CDR2 SQIVND (reference sequence). DNA for the CDR3: TGTGCCAGTAGTAGCTTTAGGCTACTAAATTCACCCCTCCACTTT. The encoded protein is CASSSFRLLNSPLHF.

About this clonotype itself: The junction departs from germline at one end; a sequencing error may be responsible. This chain connects TRBV5-1 to TRBJ1-1, with a tentative D call TRBD1 (6 bases). The CDR3 extends over 14 amino acids. Germline V gene lookup returns CDR1 SGHRS and CDR2 YFSETQ. The CDR3 DNA reads TGCGCCAGCAGCTGGTTAGGGGGGAACGCTGAAGCTTTCTTT. Translation gives CASSWLGGNAEAFF.

To note about this clonotype: Given a much more abundant clone one base away, this may be a read error. The chain is built from TRBV19 and TRBJ2-1; D is tentatively TRBD1 or TRBD2 (5 bases each). The V gene's germline CDR1 is LNHDA and CDR2 SQIVND (reference sequence). There are 13 residues in the CDR3. Trimming stripped 6 bases from V and 5 bases from J, with 11 bases between. The CDR3 region is CASRTVGDNEQFF. CDR3 DNA: TGTGCCAGTAGAACGGTGGGGGACAATGAGCAGTTCTTC.

Worth noting for this clonotype: With a much larger clone just one base away, this may be a read error. CDR3 protein: CVSSLISRAATF. Here the CDR3 DNA reads TGTGTCAGCAGCTTAATCTCGAGAGCGGCCACCTTC. The V gene is TRBV7-2, the J gene TRBJ2-4; maybe TRBD2 (5 bases). Per the germline V gene, CDR1 is SGHTA and CDR2 is FQGNSA. CDR3 length equals 12 residues.

This clonotype came up a few times. The V call is TRBV7-2, the J call TRBJ2-3; tentatively, D is TRBD2 (7 bases). This CDR3 contains 14 residues. V dropped 3 bases and J dropped 2 bases, with 9 bases sitting between them. Germline values: CDR1 SGHTA, CDR2 FQGNSA. CDR3 sequence reads: CASSFGGLTDTQYF. For the CDR3, the DNA is TGTGCCAGCAGCTTCGGGGGGCTCACAGATACGCAGTATTTT. The variable domain in full, completed from reference TRBV7-2 and TRBJ2-3, reads GAGVSQSPSNKVTEKGKDVELRCDPISGHTALYWYRQSLGQGLEFLIYFQGNSAPDKSGLPSDRFSAERTGGSVSTLTIQRTQQEDSAVYLCASSFGGLTDTQYFGPGTRLTVL.

This clonotype was seen repeatedly, ten times or more. V and J are TRBV12-3 or TRBV12-4 and TRBJ2-7; 9 positions match TRBD1. J was trimmed by 6 bases and V by 0 bases; bases with no gene match: 18. This CDR3 has 19 amino acids. The CDR3 reads CASSLAEELRDRERCEQYV. Written as DNA, the CDR3 is TGTGCCAGCAGTTTAGCCGAGGAGCTCCGGGACAGGGAAAGGTGCGAGCAGTACGTC.

The rearrangement joins TRBV27 to TRBJ1-5; TRBD1 matches 7 bases. The CDR3 runs 14 residues. Per the germline V gene, CDR1 is MNHEY and CDR2 is SMNVEV (reference sequence). V shed 4 bases and J 6 bases; nucleotides not matched to a gene: 6. This CDR3 is CASSSAQGSQPQHF. CDR3 DNA sequence: TGTGCCAGCAGTTCAGCACAGGGGTCTCAGCCCCAGCATTTT.

J is TRBJ2-1 and V is TRBV7-8, with D uncertain. Germline CDR1 SGHVS, CDR2 FQNEAQ. CDR3 length: 15 residues. Between the trimmed V and J ends, which lost 6 bases and 6 bases, there was a span of 18 bases. This chain's CDR3 is CASSPYTLGFNEQFF. The DNA for the CDR3 is TGTGCCAGCAGTCCCTATACCCTCGGGTTCAATGAGCAGTTCTTC.

This clonotype was counted between two and nine times. This chain joins TRBV4-2 and TRBJ2-6; no clear D. The germline gives CDR1 LGHNA, CDR2 YNFKEQ. This CDR3 is 17 amino acids long. V lost 0 bases and J lost 2, with 11 bases in between. This CDR3 reads CASSQEGKGAGANVLTF. The CDR3 DNA is TGTGCCAGCAGCCAAGAAGGGAAAGGCGCTGGGGCCAACGTCCTGACTTTC.

With respect to this clonotype: A much larger clone lies a single base off, so this may be a read error. The rearrangement uses TRBV12-3 or TRBV12-4 and TRBJ2-5; 8 bases fit TRBD1. This CDR3 region has 15 residues. CDR3 in DNA: TGTGCCGGCAGTCCCAGGACAGGGACGGGGGAGACCCAGTACTTC. This translates into CAGSPRTGTGETQYF.